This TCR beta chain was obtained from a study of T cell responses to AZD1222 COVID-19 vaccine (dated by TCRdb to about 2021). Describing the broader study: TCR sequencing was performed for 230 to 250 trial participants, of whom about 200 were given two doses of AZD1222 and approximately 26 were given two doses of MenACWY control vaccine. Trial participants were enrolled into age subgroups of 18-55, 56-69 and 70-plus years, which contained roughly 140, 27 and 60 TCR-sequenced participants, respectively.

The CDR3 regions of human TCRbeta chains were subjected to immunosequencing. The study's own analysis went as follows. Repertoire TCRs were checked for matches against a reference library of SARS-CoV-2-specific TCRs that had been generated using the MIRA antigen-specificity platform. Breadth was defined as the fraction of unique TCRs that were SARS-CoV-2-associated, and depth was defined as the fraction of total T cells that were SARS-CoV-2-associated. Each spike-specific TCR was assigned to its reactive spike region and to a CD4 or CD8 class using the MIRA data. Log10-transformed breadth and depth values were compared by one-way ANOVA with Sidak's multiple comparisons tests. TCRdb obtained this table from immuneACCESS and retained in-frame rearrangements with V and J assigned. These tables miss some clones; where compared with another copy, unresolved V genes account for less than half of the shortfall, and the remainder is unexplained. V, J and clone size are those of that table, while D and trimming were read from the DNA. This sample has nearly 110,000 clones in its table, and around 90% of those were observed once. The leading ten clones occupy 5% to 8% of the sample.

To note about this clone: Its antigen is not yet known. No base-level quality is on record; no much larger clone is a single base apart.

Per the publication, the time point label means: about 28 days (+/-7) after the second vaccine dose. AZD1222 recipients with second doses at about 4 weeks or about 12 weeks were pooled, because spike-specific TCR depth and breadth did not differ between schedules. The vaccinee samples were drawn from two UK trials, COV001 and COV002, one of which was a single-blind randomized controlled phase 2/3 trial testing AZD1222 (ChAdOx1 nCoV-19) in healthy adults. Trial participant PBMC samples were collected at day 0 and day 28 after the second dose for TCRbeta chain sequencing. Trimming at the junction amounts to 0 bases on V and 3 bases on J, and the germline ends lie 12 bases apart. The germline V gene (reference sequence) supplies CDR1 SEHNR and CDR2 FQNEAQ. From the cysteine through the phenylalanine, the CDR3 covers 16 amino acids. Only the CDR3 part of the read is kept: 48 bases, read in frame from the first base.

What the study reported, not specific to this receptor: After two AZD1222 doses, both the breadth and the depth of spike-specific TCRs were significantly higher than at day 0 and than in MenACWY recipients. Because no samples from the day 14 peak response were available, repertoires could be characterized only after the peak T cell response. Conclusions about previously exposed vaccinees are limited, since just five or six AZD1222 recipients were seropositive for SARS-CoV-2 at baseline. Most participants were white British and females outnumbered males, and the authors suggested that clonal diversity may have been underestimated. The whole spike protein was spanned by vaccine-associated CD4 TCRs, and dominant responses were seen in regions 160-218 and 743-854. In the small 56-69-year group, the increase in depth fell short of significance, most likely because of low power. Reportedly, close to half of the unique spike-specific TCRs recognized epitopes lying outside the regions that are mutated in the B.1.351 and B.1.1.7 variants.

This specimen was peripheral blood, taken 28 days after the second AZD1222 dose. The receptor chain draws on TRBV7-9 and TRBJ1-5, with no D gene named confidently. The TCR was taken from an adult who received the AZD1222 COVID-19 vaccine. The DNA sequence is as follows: TGTGCCAGCAGCTTAGCGAAGGGAGGACCCAATCAGCCCCAGCATTTT. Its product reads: CASSLAKGGPNQPQHF. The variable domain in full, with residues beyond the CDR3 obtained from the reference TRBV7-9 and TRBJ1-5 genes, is DTGVSQNPRHKITKRGQNVTFRCDPISEHNRLYWYRQTLGQGPEFLTYFQNEAQLEKSRLLSDRFSAERPKGSFSTLEIQRTEQGDSAMYLCASSLAKGGPNQPQHFGDGTRLSIL.